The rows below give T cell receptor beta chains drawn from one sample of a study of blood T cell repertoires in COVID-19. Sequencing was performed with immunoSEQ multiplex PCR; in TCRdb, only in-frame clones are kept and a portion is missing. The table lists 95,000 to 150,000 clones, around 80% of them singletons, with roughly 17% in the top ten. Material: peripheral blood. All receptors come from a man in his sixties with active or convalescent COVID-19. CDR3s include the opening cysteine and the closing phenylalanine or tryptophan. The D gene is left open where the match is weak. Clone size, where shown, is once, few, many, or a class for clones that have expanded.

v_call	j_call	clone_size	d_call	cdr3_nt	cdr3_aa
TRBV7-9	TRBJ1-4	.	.	TGTGCCACTCAGGGGAGCGCAACTAATGAAAAACTGTTTTTT	CATQGSATNEKLFF
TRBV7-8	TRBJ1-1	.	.	TGTGCCAGCAGCTTTGGGGCCACTGAAGCTTTCTTT	CASSFGATEAFF
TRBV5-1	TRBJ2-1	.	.	TGCGCCAGCAGCTTGGGGTCAGCCTTAACCCGAGGAGATGAGCAGTTCTTC	CASSLGSALTRGDEQFF
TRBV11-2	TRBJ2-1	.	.	TGTGCCAGCAGCTTAGCAAGTAGCGTGAATGAGCAGTTCTTC	CASSLASSVNEQFF
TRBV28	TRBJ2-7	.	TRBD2	TGTGCCAGCAGTTGGGGCCCTAGCGGGAACTACGAGCAGTACTTC	CASSWGPSGNYEQYF
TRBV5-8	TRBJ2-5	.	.	TGTGCCAGCAGCCTGACGGGGAGCGAGACCCAGTACTTC	CASSLTGSETQYF
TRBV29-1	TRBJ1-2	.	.	TGCAGCGTTGGGCTCGGAGCCTATGGCTACACCTTC	CSVGLGAYGYTF
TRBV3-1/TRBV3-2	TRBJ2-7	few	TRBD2	TGTGCCAGCAGCCAAGGGGGTAGCGGGGATTACGAGCAGTACTTC	CASSQGGSGDYEQYF
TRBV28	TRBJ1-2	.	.	TGTGCCGCCTACGGGGGGGACCTCTATGGCTACACCTTC	CAAYGGDLYGYTF
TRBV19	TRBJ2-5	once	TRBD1	TGTGCCAGTAGTTCTGGACAGGGGGCACAAGAGACCCAGTACTTC	CASSSGQGAQETQYF
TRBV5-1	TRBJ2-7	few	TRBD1	TGCGCCAGCGGGGTTACAGGGGCCAACTACGAGCAGTACTTC	CASGVTGANYEQYF
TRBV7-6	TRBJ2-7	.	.	TGTGCCAGCAGCTCGTCGGACAGTTACGAGCAGTACTTC	CASSSSDSYEQYF
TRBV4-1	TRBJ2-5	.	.	TGCGCCAGCAGCCAAGATTGGGTTAGCTCCCAAGAGACCCAGTACTTC	CASSQDWVSSQETQYF
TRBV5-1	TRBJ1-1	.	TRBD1	TGCGCCAGCAGCAGAGACAGGGTGAACACTGAAGCTTTCTTT	CASSRDRVNTEAFF
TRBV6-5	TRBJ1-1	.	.	TGTGCCAGCAGTTACTCAGGGGCAGCTTTCTTT	CASSYSGAAFF
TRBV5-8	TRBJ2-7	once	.	TGTGCCAGCAGCTTTCAGGGAACCTACGAGCAGTACTTC	CASSFQGTYEQYF
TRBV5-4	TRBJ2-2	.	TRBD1	TGTGCCAGCAGCTTGGGAAGGACAGGGGGCACCGGGGAGCTGTTTTTT	CASSLGRTGGTGELFF
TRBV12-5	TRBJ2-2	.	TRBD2	TGTGCTAGTGGTTCCCTTGGGGGGGGAGAGCTGTTTTTT	CASGSLGGGELFF
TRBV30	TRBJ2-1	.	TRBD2	TGTGCCGGAACATGGACTAGCGCGGGGATGTTCTACAATGAGCAGTTCTTC	CAGTWTSAGMFYNEQFF
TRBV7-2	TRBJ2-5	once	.	TGTGCCAGCAGCTTACAGGGTCAAGAGACCCAGTACTTC	CASSLQGQETQYF
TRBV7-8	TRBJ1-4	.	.	TGTGCCAGCAGCTTTATTAATGAAAAACTGTTTTTT	CASSFINEKLFF
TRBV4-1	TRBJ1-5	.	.	TGCGCCAGCAGCCAAGCGGGAGGGTTTCAGCCCCAGCATTTT	CASSQAGGFQPQHF
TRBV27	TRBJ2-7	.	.	TGTGCCAGCAGCCGGGGGTACGAGCAGTACTTC	CASSRGYEQYF
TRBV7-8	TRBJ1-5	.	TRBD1	TGTGCCAGCAGCTTAGTGACAGGGGGCGTTGGCAATCAGCCCCAGCATTTT	CASSLVTGGVGNQPQHF
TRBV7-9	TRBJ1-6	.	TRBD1	TGTGCCAGCAGCTTTGGGACAGGGTACAATTCACCCCTCCACTTT	CASSFGTGYNSPLHF